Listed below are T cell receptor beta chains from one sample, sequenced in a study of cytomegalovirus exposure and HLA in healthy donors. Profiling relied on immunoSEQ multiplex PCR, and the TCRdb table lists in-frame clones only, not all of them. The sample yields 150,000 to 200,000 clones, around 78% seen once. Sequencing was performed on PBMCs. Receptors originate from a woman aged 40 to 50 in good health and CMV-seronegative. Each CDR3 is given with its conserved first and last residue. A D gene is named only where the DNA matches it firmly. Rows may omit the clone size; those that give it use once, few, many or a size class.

CDR3 protein: CASSSITSGSSYEQYF
clone size: NA
D gene: TRBD2
J gene: TRBJ2-7
V gene: TRBV11-2

CDR3 protein: CAWSVASGFTDTQYF
clone size: NA
D gene: TRBD2
J gene: TRBJ2-3
V gene: TRBV30

CDR3 protein: CASSLPTSGLPGELFF
clone size: few
D gene: TRBD2
J gene: TRBJ2-2
V gene: TRBV5-4

CDR3 protein: CSAQANTEAFF
clone size: NA
D gene: NA
J gene: TRBJ1-1
V gene: TRBV29-1

CDR3 protein: CASSPQGRYEQYF
clone size: NA
D gene: NA
J gene: TRBJ2-7
V gene: TRBV11-1

CDR3 protein: CATARDRERWDYNEQFF
clone size: few
D gene: TRBD1
J gene: TRBJ2-1
V gene: TRBV19

CDR3 protein: CASSPAGVEADTQYF
clone size: NA
D gene: NA
J gene: TRBJ2-3
V gene: TRBV19

CDR3 protein: CASNVQGTQETQYF
clone size: once
D gene: TRBD1
J gene: TRBJ2-5
V gene: TRBV28

CDR3 protein: CASSLDGGSYGYTF
clone size: NA
D gene: NA
J gene: TRBJ1-2
V gene: TRBV11-2

CDR3 protein: CASSRAFQETQYF
clone size: NA
D gene: NA
J gene: TRBJ2-5
V gene: TRBV2

CDR3 protein: CASSYGGTVNEKLFF
clone size: NA
D gene: NA
J gene: TRBJ1-4
V gene: TRBV6-5

CDR3 protein: CASSIGTVIGEKLFF
clone size: few
D gene: NA
J gene: TRBJ1-4
V gene: TRBV19

CDR3 protein: CASSSRSVFSGNTIYF
clone size: once
D gene: NA
J gene: TRBJ1-3
V gene: TRBV5-1

CDR3 protein: CSVSGQTEAFF
clone size: NA
D gene: NA
J gene: TRBJ1-1
V gene: TRBV29-1

CDR3 protein: CASSVLREAYEQYF
clone size: NA
D gene: NA
J gene: TRBJ2-7
V gene: TRBV7-9

CDR3 protein: CASSTHSGDFSEQYF
clone size: NA
D gene: TRBD2
J gene: TRBJ2-7
V gene: TRBV19

CDR3 protein: CASSGRGRPTDTQYF
clone size: few
D gene: NA
J gene: TRBJ2-3
V gene: TRBV5-1

CDR3 protein: CASSLGSGRGLSDTQYF
clone size: NA
D gene: TRBD2
J gene: TRBJ2-3
V gene: TRBV5-4

CDR3 protein: CASSYGAGGELFF
clone size: NA
D gene: TRBD2
J gene: TRBJ2-2
V gene: TRBV6-5

CDR3 protein: CASSPGQHTGELFF
clone size: NA
D gene: TRBD1
J gene: TRBJ2-2
V gene: TRBV2

CDR3 protein: CARGAWLGRNNEQFF
clone size: NA
D gene: NA
J gene: TRBJ2-1
V gene: TRBV30

CDR3 protein: CASSPGLAVTDTQYF
clone size: NA
D gene: TRBD2
J gene: TRBJ2-3
V gene: TRBV2

CDR3 protein: CASSLAGLGRIYNEQFF
clone size: NA
D gene: NA
J gene: TRBJ2-1
V gene: TRBV7-8

CDR3 protein: CASRDRGRRGTIYF
clone size: NA
D gene: TRBD1
J gene: TRBJ1-3
V gene: TRBV27

CDR3 protein: CASSSGTSGSNGLYNEQFF
clone size: NA
D gene: TRBD2
J gene: TRBJ2-1
V gene: TRBV7-8

CDR3 protein: CASSYSRERTDTQYF
clone size: once
D gene: NA
J gene: TRBJ2-3
V gene: TRBV6-5

CDR3 protein: CASSLNGDLYGYTF
clone size: once
D gene: NA
J gene: TRBJ1-2
V gene: TRBV7-9

CDR3 protein: CASSERHGGVWTSGSIGEQYF
clone size: NA
D gene: TRBD2
J gene: TRBJ2-7
V gene: TRBV2

CDR3 protein: CASSPEGSYNEQFF
clone size: NA
D gene: NA
J gene: TRBJ2-1
V gene: TRBV5-1

CDR3 protein: CASSLERDHEQFF
clone size: NA
D gene: NA
J gene: TRBJ2-1
V gene: TRBV11-3

CDR3 protein: CASSFSGQGSQPQHF
clone size: NA
D gene: TRBD1
J gene: TRBJ1-5
V gene: TRBV5-1

CDR3 protein: CATSRDRTGEQYF
clone size: NA
D gene: TRBD1
J gene: TRBJ2-7
V gene: TRBV15

CDR3 protein: CASNVLSPGQEAFF
clone size: NA
D gene: TRBD1
J gene: TRBJ1-1
V gene: TRBV2

CDR3 protein: CASSLKRDPQWKDTF
clone size: NA
D gene: NA
J gene: TRBJ1-2
V gene: TRBV5-6

CDR3 protein: CARSGGGNEQYF
clone size: NA
D gene: NA
J gene: TRBJ2-7
V gene: TRBV30

CDR3 protein: CASSLRLAGSYEQYF
clone size: NA
D gene: TRBD2
J gene: TRBJ2-7
V gene: TRBV18

CDR3 protein: CAIPGLRDEQYF
clone size: NA
D gene: NA
J gene: TRBJ2-7
V gene: TRBV7-9

CDR3 protein: CASSSSSGLSYEQYF
clone size: NA
D gene: TRBD2
J gene: TRBJ2-7
V gene: TRBV28

CDR3 protein: CASSLGGDQPQHF
clone size: NA
D gene: NA
J gene: TRBJ1-5
V gene: TRBV7-9

CDR3 protein: CASSGTGGAHGGYTF
clone size: NA
D gene: TRBD1
J gene: TRBJ1-2
V gene: TRBV6-1

CDR3 protein: CASSLALAGVFSYEQYF
clone size: NA
D gene: TRBD2
J gene: TRBJ2-7
V gene: TRBV5-6

CDR3 protein: CASTGQGAPGELFF
clone size: NA
D gene: TRBD1
J gene: TRBJ2-2
V gene: TRBV2

CDR3 protein: CASSIGQFEKEAFF
clone size: NA
D gene: NA
J gene: TRBJ1-1
V gene: TRBV7-2

CDR3 protein: CASSIGTSGARETQYF
clone size: NA
D gene: TRBD2
J gene: TRBJ2-5
V gene: TRBV11-3

CDR3 protein: CASRSRVAGDIGELFF
clone size: NA
D gene: TRBD2
J gene: TRBJ2-2
V gene: TRBV5-1

CDR3 protein: CASSRGLTMSYEQYF
clone size: NA
D gene: NA
J gene: TRBJ2-7
V gene: TRBV19

CDR3 protein: CASSPGTGDYEQYF
clone size: NA
D gene: TRBD1
J gene: TRBJ2-7
V gene: TRBV5-1